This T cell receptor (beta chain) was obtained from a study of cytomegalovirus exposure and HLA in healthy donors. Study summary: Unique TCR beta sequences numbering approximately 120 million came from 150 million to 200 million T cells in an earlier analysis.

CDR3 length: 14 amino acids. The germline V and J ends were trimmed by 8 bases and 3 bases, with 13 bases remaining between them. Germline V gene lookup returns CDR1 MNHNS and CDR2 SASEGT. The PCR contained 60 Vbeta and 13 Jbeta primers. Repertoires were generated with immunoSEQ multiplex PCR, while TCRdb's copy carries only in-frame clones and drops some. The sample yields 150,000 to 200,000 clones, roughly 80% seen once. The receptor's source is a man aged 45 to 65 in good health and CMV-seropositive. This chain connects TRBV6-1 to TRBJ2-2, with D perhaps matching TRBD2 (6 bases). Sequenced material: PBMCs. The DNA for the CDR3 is TGTGCCAGCGGGGGGTCAGAATACACCGGGGAGCTGTTTTTT. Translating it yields CASGGSEYTGELFF.